This TCR beta chain was captured by sequencing in a study of post-analysis software for immune sequencing data. On the study more broadly: Relapsing-remitting, secondary progressive and progressive-relapsing forms of multiple sclerosis all featured among disease courses.

cDNA libraries of TCR beta carried unique molecular identifiers. Roughly 450,000 cDNA molecules came from around 1 to 10 million T cells. Using its own MiXCR run on the PCR reads, TCRdb lists one record per CDR3 protein. The sample has around 190,000 distinct CDR3 sequences; approximately 30% are singletons. Study-wide results and limits: Controls showed significantly higher normalized Chao1 diversity than did multiple sclerosis patients. TRBV segments more frequent in patients than in controls numbered a few and included TRBV5-6, TRBV5-1 and TRBV20-1.

Trimming took off 4 bases at V and 7 bases at J, with 11 bases between the two ends. Germline V gene lookup returns CDR1 SQVTM and CDR2 ANQGSEA. There are 12 residues in the CDR3. In regard to this clonotype: Its antigen is not identified.

The TCR comes from a girl aged 2-17 years with multiple sclerosis. This chain uses TRBV29-1 with TRBJ1-5; the D gene is possibly TRBD1 (5 bases). Sequencing was carried out using blood. The CDR3 spells CSVGGGYQPQHF. CDR3 in DNA: TGCAGCGTTGGGGGGGGTTACCAGCCCCAGCATTTT.